Given below is one T cell receptor (beta chain) in context. Its target is unknown. Losses at the gene ends were 2 bases for V and 9 bases for J; bases not matched to a gene: 6. The CDR3 covers 15 residues. CDR1 is LGHDT, CDR2 YNNKEL, per germline (reference sequence). This specimen belongs to a study of regulatory T cells in long-lasting Graves disease. General observations from the study: Persistent cases favored TRBV28, TRBJ1-2 and TRBJ2-5.

The time point denotes: persistent/refractory GD, antithyroid drugs over 5 years with positive TRAb. The TCR library used RNA extracted from PBMCs. In building TCR beta libraries, iRepertoire HTBI primers were used together with Arm-PCR of CDR3 regions. TCRdb fed the multiplex PCR reads into MiXCR, producing one record per CDR3 protein. The sample shows more than 650,000 distinct CDR3 sequences, around 32% of them seen only once. The receptor was isolated from a female donor with Graves disease. The chain recombines TRBV3-1 with TRBJ2-1; TRBD1 agrees at 11 bases. The input for sequencing was peripheral blood mononuclear cells (PBMCs), taken when the disease was refractory, from a patient treated with antithyroid drugs. This CDR3 reads CASSQPGQGGSEQFF. CDR3 in DNA: TGTGCCAGCAGCCAACCGGGACAGGGGGGAAGTGAGCAGTTCTTC.